The entry below gives a single T cell receptor beta chain sequence along with its context. Antigen: not known. Sequence at one end of the junction differs from germline and may be a read error. The library came from three nested PCR rounds adapted from ARM-PCR protocols. From the multiplex PCR reads, TCRdb called clonotypes with MiXCR, one entry per CDR3 protein. Of 90,000 to 100,000 distinct CDR3 sequences listed, 80% are singletons. These data belong to a study of tumor and adjacent non-tumor tissue in lung cancer. Study results and limitations: Tumor tissue had significantly higher TCR diversity than normal lung. Top 100 clones took a larger repertoire share in normal lung.

The V gene's germline CDR1 is LNHDA and CDR2 SQIVND (reference sequence). The CDR3 loop spans 12 amino acids. No cell sorting was done before RNA was extracted from the tissue. More than 3 cm separated this lung sample from the edge of the tumor. The chain is built from TRBV19 and TRBJ2-3; D is undetermined. Sequencing was done on a sample of distant non-tumor lung tissue. The clonotype was recovered from a man aged 60-69 years with small cell lung cancer. The CDR3 sequence is CANSRSEDTQYF. The DNA of the CDR3 is TGTGCCAATAGTAGAAGTGAAGATACGCAGTATTTT.